This TCR beta chain was found in a study of radiotherapy plus CTLA-4 blockade in lung cancer. As regards this clone: Antigen specificity is unknown.

The table came from immunoSEQ multiplex PCR; TCRdb's copy has only in-frame clones and leaves some out. The sample lists approximately 77,000 clones, about four fifths seen once, with 22% in the top ten. Notes on the study in general: Blood-borne expansion of tumor-derived TCR clones followed radiotherapy plus ipilimumab. Early shifts in blood T cell clones, with interferon-beta, reportedly predicted response best.

CDR1 SGHTA and CDR2 FQGNSA come from the germline V gene. This CDR3 has 17 residues. Trimming cost V 3 bases and J 5 bases; bases outside gene matches: 12. The source material was peripheral blood, sampled from a patient treated with radiotherapy plus ipilimumab. The chain has TRBV7-2 and TRBJ2-1, with 8 bases matching TRBD1. The TCR sequence derives from a human donor with non-small cell lung cancer whose response to radiotherapy plus ipilimumab could not be evaluated. Some clones in this sample may be carry-over from other donors' samples. CDR3 sequence: CASSFGRWGQADNEQFF. The CDR3 nucleotides read TGTGCCAGCAGCTTTGGACGCTGGGGACAGGCAGACAATGAGCAGTTCTTC.